This T cell receptor beta chain was identified in a study of T cell repertoires and Cas9 in healthy adults. This CDR3 contains 15 residues. V lost 5 bases, J lost 1 base, and 14 bases lay in between. Germline CDR1 and CDR2: SGHAT and FQNNGV. Clones were sequenced by immunoSEQ multiplex PCR, and TCRdb holds only the in-frame ones, with some missing. The sample shows about 22,000 clones, about 89% of them seen only once. This chain links TRBV11-2 with TRBJ1-1; no firm D call. The sequence came from a human donor in good health. The source material was CD4+ effector T cells (CD127+, CD25-, CD137-, CD154-) from PBMCs; culture status not recorded. CDR3 DNA: TGTGCCAGCAGCACCAGAAGGGAGGGGAACACTGAAGCTTTCTTT. Protein: CASSTRREGNTEAFF.